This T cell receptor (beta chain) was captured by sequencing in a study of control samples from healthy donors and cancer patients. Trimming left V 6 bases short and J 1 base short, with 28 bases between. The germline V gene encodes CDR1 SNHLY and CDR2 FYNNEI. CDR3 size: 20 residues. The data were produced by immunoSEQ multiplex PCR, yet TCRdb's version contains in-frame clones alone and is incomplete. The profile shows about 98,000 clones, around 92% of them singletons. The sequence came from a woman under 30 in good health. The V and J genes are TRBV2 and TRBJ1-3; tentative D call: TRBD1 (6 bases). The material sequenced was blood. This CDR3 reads CASSPPRTPGGRSSGNTIYF. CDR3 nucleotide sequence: TGTGCCAGCAGCCCCCCTAGGACTCCGGGGGGGCGAAGTTCTGGAAACACCATATATTTT.